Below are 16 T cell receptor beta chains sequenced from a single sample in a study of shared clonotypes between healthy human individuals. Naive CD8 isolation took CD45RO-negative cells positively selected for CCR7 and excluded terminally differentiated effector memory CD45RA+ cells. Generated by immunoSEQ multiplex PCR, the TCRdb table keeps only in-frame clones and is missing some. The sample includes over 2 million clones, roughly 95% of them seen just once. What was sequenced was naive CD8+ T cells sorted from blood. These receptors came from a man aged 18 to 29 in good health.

CDR3: CASSPGVWQETQYF. CDR3 DNA: TGTGCCAGCAGCCCAGGGGTTTGGCAAGAGACCCAGTACTTC. This chain connects TRBV7-2 to TRBJ2-5; D is perhaps TRBD1 (6 bases). Between the trimmed V and J ends, which lost 5 bases and 2 bases, there was a span of 12 bases. The CDR3 totals 14 residues. Germline V gene data show CDR1 as SGHTA and CDR2 as FQGNSA.

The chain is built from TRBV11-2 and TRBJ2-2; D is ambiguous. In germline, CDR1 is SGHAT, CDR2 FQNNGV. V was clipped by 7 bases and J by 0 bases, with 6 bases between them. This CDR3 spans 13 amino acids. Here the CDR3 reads CASNDANTGELFF. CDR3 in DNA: TGTGCCAGCAACGATGCGAACACCGGGGAGCTGTTTTTT.

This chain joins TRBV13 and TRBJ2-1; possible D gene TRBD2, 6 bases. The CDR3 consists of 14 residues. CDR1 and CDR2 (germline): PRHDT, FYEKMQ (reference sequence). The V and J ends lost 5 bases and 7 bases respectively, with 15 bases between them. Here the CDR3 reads CASSPGGEENEQFF. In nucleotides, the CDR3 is TGTGCCAGCAGCCCCGGGGGAGAGGAAAATGAGCAGTTCTTC.

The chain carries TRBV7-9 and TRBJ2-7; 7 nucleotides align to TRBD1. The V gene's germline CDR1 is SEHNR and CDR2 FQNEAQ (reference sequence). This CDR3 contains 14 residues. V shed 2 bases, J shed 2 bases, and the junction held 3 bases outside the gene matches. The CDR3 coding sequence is TGTGCCAGCAGCTTACGGCAGGGGGCCTACGAGCAGTACTTC. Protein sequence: CASSLRQGAYEQYF.

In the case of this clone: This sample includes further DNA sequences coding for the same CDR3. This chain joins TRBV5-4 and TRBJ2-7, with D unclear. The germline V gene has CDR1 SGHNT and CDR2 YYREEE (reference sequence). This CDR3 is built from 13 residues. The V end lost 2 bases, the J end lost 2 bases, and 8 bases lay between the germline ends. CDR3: CASSLRGAYEQYF. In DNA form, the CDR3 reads TGTGCCAGCAGCTTACGAGGAGCCTACGAGCAGTACTTC.

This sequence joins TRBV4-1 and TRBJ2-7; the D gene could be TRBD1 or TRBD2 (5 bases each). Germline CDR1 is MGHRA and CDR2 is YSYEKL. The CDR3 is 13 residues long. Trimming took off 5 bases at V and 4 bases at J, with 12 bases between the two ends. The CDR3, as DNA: TGCGCCAGCAGCGAAACTAGGGGTTACGAGCAGTACTTC. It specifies CASSETRGYEQYF.

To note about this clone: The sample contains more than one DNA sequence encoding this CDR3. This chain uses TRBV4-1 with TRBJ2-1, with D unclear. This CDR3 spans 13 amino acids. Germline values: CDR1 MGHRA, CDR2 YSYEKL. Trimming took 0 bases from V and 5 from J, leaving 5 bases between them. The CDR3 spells CASSQDGDNEQFF. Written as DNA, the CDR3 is TGCGCCAGCAGCCAAGATGGGGACAATGAGCAGTTCTTC.

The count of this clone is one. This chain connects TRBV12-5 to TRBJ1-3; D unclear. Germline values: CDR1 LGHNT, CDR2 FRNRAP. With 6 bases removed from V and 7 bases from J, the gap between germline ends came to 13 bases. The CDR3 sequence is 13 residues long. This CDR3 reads CASGPREGNTIYF. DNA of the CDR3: TGTGCTAGTGGGCCCCGGGAGGGTAACACCATATATTTT.

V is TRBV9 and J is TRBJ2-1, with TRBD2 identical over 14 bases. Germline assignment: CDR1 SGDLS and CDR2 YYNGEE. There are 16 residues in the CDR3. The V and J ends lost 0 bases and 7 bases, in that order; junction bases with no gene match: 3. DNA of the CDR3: TGTGCCAGCAGCGTAGTAGGGACTAGCGGGAGTAATGAGCAGTTCTTC. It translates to CASSVVGTSGSNEQFF. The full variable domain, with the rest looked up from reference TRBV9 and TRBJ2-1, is DSGVTQTPKHLITATGQRVTLRCSPRSGDLSVYWYQQSLDQGLQFLIQYYNGEERAKGNILERFSAQQFPDLHSELNLSSLELGDSALYFCASSVVGTSGSNEQFFGPGTRLTVL.

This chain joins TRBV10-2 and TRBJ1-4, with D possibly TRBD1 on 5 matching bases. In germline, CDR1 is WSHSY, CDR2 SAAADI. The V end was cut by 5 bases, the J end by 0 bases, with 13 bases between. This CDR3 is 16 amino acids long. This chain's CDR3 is CASSLDTFATNEKLFF. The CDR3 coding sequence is TGCGCCAGCAGTTTGGACACCTTTGCAACTAATGAAAAACTGTTTTTT.

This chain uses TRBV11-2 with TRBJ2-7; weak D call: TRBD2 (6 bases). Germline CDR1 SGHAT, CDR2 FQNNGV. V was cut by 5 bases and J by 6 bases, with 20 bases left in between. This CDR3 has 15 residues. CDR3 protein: CASSHYIGSISEQYF. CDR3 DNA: TGTGCCAGCAGCCACTATATCGGGAGTATTTCCGAGCAGTACTTC.

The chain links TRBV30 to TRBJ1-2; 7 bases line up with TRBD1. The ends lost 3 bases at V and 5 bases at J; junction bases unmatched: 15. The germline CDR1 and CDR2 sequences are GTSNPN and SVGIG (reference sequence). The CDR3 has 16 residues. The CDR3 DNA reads TGTGCCTGGAGCGGGACAGTGTCCCTAATGTTGTATGGCTACACCTTC. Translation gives CAWSGTVSLMLYGYTF.

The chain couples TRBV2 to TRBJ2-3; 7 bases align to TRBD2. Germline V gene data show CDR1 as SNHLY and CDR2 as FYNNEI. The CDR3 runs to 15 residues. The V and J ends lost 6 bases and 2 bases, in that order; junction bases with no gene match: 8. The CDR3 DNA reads TGTGCCAGCAGCCCCTGGGGGGGAAACACAGATACGCAGTATTTT. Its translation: CASSPWGGNTDTQYF. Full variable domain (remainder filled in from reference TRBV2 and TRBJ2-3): EPEVTQTPSHQVTQMGQEVILRCVPISNHLYFYWYRQILGQKVEFLVSFYNNEISEKSEIFDDQFSVERPDGSNFTLKIRSTKLEDSAMYFCASSPWGGNTDTQYFGPGTRLTVL.

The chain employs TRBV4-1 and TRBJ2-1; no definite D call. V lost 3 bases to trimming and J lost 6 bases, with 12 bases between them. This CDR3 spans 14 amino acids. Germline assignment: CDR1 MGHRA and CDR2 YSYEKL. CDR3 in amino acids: CASSQGPLVNEQFF. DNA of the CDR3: TGCGCCAGCAGCCAGGGCCCCCTGGTCAATGAGCAGTTCTTC.

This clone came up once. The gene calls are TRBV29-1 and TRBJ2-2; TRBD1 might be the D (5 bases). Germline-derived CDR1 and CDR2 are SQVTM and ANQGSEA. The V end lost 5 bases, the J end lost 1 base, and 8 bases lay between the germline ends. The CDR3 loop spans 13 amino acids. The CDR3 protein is CSVQTGNTGELFF. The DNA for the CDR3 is TGCAGCGTTCAAACAGGGAACACCGGGGAGCTGTTTTTT.

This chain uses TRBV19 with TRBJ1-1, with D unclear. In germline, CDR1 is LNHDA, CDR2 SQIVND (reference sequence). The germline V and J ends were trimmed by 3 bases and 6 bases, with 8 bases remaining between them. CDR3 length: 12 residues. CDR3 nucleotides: TGTGCCAGTAGTATTTGGGGTGCTGAAGCTTTCTTT. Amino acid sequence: CASSIWGAEAFF. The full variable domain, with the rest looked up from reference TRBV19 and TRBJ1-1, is DGGITQSPKYLFRKEGQNVTLSCEQNLNHDAMYWYRQDPGQGLRLIYYSQIVNDFQKGDIAEGYSVSREKKESFPLTVTSAQKNPTAFYLCASSIWGAEAFFGQGTRLTVV.